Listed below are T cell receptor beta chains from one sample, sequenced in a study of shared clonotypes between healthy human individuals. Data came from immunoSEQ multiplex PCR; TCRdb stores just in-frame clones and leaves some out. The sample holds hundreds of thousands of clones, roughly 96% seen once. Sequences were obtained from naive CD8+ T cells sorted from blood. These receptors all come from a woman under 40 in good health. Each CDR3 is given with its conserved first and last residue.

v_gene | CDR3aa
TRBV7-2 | CASSGRLAGARETQYF
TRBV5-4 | CASSLFPGNYEQYF
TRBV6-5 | CASSQGADGANVLTF
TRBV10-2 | CASSDTGRTYEQYF
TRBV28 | CASSSMEEQYF
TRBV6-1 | CASKLSGRGRREQYF
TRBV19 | CASSDGHNNYGYTF
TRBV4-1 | CASSLRGTNEKLFF
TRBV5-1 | CASSSTSGSWYEQYF
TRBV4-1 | CASSQEIFGQGGTREEKLFF
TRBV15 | CATGWGGTYTGELFF
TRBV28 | CASSPRLAGPAYEQYF
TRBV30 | CAWSEGAGYGYTF
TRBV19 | CASSVDGQVIDTQYF
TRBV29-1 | CSVEGVRYEQYF
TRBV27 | CASSPGTRVTDTQYF
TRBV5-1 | CASSSDYPTYEQYF
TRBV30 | CAWSVQVTEAFF
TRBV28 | CASTTLGGGMRTGELFF
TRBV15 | CATSREDRGEKLFF
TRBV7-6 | CASRENVDRGIGDTQYF
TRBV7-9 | CASSSRLAQETQYF
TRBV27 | CASSFGRSYEQYF
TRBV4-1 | CASSQEGAIYF
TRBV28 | CASSLFLPTEAFF
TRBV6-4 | CASSEGRQPGRELFF
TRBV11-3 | CASSFSSGNEQYF
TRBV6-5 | CASSPTGTGYEQYF
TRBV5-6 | CASSPGLAGGQETQYF
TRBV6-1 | CASGHEQYF
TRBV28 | CATERGTMTGSEQFF
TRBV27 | CASSLLAGGPNEQFF
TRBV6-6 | CASSYISGPDTQYF
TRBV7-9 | CASSLALGGFNTGELFF
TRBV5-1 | CASSGGTGPTDTQYF
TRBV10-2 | CASSVPGGGTEAFF
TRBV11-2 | CASSQHGQGTPGLEKLFF
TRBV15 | CATSGSNEQFF
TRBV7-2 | CASSPRGSPRYEQYF
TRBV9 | CASSEQETQYF
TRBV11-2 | CASSNSADRGHEKLFF
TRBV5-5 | CASSLARRRMNTEAFF
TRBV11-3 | CASSPRRGVKGEQFF
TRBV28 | CASSPPGYSNEKLFF
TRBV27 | CASSLGETYGYTF
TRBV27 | CASSTGGWYNEQFF
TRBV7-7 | CASSFLQANTGELFF
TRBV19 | CASSDWAGREWDNEQFF
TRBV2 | CASSERSSGSSYNEQFF
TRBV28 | CASSFLGTKFGYTF
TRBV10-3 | CAIRGEESGSYNEQFF
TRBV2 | CASAASGRQTQYF
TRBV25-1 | CASATSTYEQYF
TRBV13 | CASSLLGQGHYEQYF
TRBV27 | CASSYASGTHEQFF
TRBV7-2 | CASSLWARRVAKNIQYF
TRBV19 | CASSIDREGLETQYF
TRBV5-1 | CASSYGRSNTEAFF